A single T cell receptor (beta chain) is shown here with its context. The sample originates from a study of blood T cell repertoires in COVID-19. Overall study context: COVID-19 samples collected from the United States, Italy and Spain covered acute and convalescent phases. Sources were T cells, B-cell-depleted T cells, or PBMCs; the material itself was cDNA or gDNA.

Trimming stripped 3 bases from V and 0 bases from J, with 9 bases between. From germline, CDR1 is MDHEN and CDR2 SYDVKM. The CDR3 spans 15 residues. Authors' processing steps: The authors estimated nucleated cell counts from reference gene primer amplification. Clones were sequenced by immunoSEQ multiplex PCR, and TCRdb holds only the in-frame ones, with some missing. That table supplies the V and J calls and clone size; D and trimming were determined from the DNA. Here the sample spans approximately 15,000 clones, 65% to 85% being singletons. This TCR derives from a human donor in a cohort sampled during active COVID-19. The rearrangement joins TRBV28 to TRBJ1-5; possible D gene TRBD1, 5 bases. The specimen sequenced was peripheral blood. CDR3 nucleotide sequence: TGTGCCAGCAGTTTGGGAGGACATAGCAATCAGCCCCAGCATTTT. It codes for CASSLGGHSNQPQHF. The full variable domain, in which reference TRBV28 and TRBJ1-5 provide the parts outside the CDR3, is DVKVTQSSRYLVKRTGEKVFLECVQDMDHENMFWYRQDPGLGLRLIYFSYDVKMKEKGDIPEGYSVSREKKERFSLILESASTNQTSMYLCASSLGGHSNQPQHFGDGTRLSIL.